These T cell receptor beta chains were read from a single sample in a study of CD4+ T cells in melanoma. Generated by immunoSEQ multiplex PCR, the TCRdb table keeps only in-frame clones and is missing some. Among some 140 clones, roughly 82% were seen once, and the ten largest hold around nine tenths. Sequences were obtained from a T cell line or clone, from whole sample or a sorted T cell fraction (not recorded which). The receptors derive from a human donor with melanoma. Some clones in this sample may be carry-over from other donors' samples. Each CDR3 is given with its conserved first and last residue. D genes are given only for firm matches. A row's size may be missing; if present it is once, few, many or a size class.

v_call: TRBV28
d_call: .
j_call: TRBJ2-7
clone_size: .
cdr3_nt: TGTGCCAGCAGTTCCGCTTTCGAGCAGTACTTC
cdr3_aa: CASSSAFEQYF

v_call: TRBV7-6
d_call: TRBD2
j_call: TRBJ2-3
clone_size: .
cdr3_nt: TGTGCCAGCAGCTCCTCCGGGACTAGGACTAGAGATACGCAGTATTTT
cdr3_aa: CASSSSGTRTRDTQYF

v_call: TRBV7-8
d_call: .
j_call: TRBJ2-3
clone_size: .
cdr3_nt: TGTGCCAGCAGCTTAGGGAAACCCACAGATACGCAGTATTTT
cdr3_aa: CASSLGKPTDTQYF

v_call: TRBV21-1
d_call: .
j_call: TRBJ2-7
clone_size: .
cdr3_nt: TGTGCCAGCAGCCCCCCTCACAGGGGGCGCCCATCCTACGAGCAGTACTTC
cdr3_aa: CASSPPHRGRPSYEQYF

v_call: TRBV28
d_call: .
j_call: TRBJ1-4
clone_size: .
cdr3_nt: TGTGCCAGCAGTTTGGACAGCTCAACTAATGAAAAACTGTTTTTT
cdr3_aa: CASSLDSSTNEKLFF

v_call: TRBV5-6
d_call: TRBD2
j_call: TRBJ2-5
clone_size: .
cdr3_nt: TGTGCCAGCAGCTTCCCGGGACTAGCGGAGACCCAGTACTTC
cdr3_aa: CASSFPGLAETQYF

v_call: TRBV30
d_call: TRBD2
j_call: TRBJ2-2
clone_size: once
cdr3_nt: TGTGCCTGGAGTGATCTAGCGGGAGCGACCACGGACACCGGGGAGCTGTTTTTT
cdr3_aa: CAWSDLAGATTDTGELFF

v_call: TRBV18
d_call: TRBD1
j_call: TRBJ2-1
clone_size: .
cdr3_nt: TGTGCCAGCTCACCACAAGGACAGGGCCCCTACAATGAGCAGTTCTTC
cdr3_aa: CASSPQGQGPYNEQFF

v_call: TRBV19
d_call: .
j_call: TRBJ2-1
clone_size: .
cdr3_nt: TGTGCCAGTGGGAGCAGGTACAATGAGCAGTTCTTC
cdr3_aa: CASGSRYNEQFF

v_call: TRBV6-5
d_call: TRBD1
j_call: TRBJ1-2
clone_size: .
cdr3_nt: TGTGCCAGCAGCCCACAGGGGGCATATGGCTATGGCTACACCTTC
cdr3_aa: CASSPQGAYGYGYTF

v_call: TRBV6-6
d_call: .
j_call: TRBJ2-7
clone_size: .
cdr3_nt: TGTGCCAGCAGTTACGGGGCAGGGCGGACCTACGAGCAGTACTTC
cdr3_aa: CASSYGAGRTYEQYF

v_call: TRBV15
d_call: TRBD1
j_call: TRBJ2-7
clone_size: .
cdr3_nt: TGTGCCACCAGCAGAGGGGGGGACAGGGGGATGGCCTACGAGCAGTACTTC
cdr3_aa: CATSRGGDRGMAYEQYF

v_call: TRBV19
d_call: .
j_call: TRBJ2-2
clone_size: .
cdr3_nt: TGTGCCAGTAGTATTAGAGAGGTGACCGGGGAGCTGTTTTTT
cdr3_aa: CASSIREVTGELFF

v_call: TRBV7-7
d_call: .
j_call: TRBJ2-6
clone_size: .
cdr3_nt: TGTGCCAGCAGCTCATCACATAAGTCACAAAGTCGGGCCAACGTCCTGACTTTC
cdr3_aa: CASSSSHKSQSRANVLTF

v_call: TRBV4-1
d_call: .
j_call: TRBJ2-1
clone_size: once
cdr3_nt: TGCGCCAGCAGTCATTACCCCAATTCCGGGCAGTTCTTC
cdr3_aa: CASSHYPNSGQFF

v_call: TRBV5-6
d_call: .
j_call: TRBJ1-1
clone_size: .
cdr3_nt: TGTGCCAGCAGCCCCGACCCACAGAACACTGAAGCTTTCTTT
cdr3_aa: CASSPDPQNTEAFF

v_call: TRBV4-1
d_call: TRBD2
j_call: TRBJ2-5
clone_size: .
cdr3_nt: TGCGCCAGCAGCTATATTGGGGGACTAGCGGGACAAGAGACCCAGTACTTC
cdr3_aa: CASSYIGGLAGQETQYF

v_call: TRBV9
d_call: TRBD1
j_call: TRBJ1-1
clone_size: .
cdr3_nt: TGTGCCAGCAGCACTTCAGGGGGCGCGGTGTGGAACACTGAAGCTTTCTTT
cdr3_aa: CASSTSGGAVWNTEAFF

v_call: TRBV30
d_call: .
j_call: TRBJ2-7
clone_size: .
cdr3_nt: TGTGCCTGGAGTGGAAGCTACGAGCAGTACTTC
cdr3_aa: CAWSGSYEQYF

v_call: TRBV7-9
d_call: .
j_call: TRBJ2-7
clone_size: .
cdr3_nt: TGTGCCAGCAGCTTAGTGGGGACGGCATACGAGCAGTACTTC
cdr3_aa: CASSLVGTAYEQYF

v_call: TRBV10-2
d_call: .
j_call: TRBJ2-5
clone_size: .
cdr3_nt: TGCGCCAGCAACAACCCCGGGACACAAGAGACCCAGTACTTC
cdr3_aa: CASNNPGTQETQYF

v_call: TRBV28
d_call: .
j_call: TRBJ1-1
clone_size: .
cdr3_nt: TGTGCCAGCAGTTTATCTAGAATGGCTTTCTTT
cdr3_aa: CASSLSRMAFF

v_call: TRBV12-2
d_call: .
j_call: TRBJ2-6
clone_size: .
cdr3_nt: TGTGCAAGTCGCGCCCCACTGACTCCACAAAGTCGGGCCAACGTCCTGACTTTC
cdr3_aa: CASRAPLTPQSRANVLTF

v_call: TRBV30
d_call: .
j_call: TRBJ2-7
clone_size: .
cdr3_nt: TGTGCCTGGAGTCCAAACTACTCCCACGAGCAGTACTTC
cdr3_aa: CAWSPNYSHEQYF

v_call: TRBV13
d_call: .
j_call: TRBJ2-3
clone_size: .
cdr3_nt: TGTGCCAGCAGCCCCCCTGGGACAGATACGCAGTATTTT
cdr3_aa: CASSPPGTDTQYF

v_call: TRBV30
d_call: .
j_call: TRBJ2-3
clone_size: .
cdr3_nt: TGTGCCTGGAATAGGGCGGGAACCACGCAGTATTTT
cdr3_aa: CAWNRAGTTQYF

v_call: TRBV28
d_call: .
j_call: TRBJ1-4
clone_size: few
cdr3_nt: TGTGCCAGCATGGGAAGTCGGGAGAATGAAAAACTGTTTTTT
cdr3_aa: CASMGSRENEKLFF

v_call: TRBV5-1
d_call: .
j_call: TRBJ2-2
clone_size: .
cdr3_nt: TGCGCCAGCAGCTTGGCCAGGGGAACCACCGGGGAGCTGTTTTTT
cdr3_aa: CASSLARGTTGELFF

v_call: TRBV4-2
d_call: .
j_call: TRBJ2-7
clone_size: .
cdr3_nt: TGTGCCAGCAGCTTAGTGGGGACGGCATACGAGCAGTACTTC
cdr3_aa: CASSLVGTAYEQYF

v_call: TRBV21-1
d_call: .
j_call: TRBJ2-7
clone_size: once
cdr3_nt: TGTGCCAGCAGCTTAGTGGGGACGGCATACGAGCAGTACTTC
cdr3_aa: CASSLVGTAYEQYF

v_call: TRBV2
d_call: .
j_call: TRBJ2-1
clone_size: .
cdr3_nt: TGTGCCAGCACGTATACTAGAATGGGTGAGCAGTTCTTC
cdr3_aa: CASTYTRMGEQFF

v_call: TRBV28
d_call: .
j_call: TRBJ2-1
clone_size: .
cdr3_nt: TGTGCCAGCAGTTTAGAATACAATGAGCAGTTCTTC
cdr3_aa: CASSLEYNEQFF

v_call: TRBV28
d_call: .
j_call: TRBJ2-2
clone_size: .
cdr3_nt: TGTGCCAGCAGTTTAGCGTTACCCCAAGGGGTCGACTCGAACACCGGGGAGCTGTTTTTT
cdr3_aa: CASSLALPQGVDSNTGELFF

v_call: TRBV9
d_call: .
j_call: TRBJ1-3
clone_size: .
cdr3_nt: TGTGCCAGCAGCCAAGAGGTCCCTCATAGTGGGAGAAACACCATATATTTT
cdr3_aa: CASSQEVPHSGRNTIYF

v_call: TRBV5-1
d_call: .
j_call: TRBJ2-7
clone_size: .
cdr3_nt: TGCGCCAGCAGCCCCGGTATGGGGAACAACTACGAGCAGTACTTC
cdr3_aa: CASSPGMGNNYEQYF

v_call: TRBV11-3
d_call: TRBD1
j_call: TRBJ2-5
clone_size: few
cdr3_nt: TGTGCCAGCCGGGACAGGGATTCGAAGACCCAGTACTTC
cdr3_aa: CASRDRDSKTQYF

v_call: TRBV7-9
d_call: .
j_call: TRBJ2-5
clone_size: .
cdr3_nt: TGTGCCAGCAGCTTAGCGTTACAGGGTCAGGTCCTACAAGAGACCCAGTACTTC
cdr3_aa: CASSLALQGQVLQETQYF

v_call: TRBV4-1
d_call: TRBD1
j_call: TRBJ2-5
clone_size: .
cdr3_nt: TGCGCCAGCAGCCAAGACCGACAGGGGGTACACTTC
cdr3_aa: CASSQDRQGVHF